This passage covers 21 T cell receptor beta chains from one sample sequenced in a study of T cell responses to AZD1222 COVID-19 vaccine. The data were produced by immunoSEQ multiplex PCR, yet TCRdb's version contains in-frame clones alone and is incomplete. The data hold about 98,000 clones, with more than 70% observed a single time. The input for sequencing was peripheral blood, taken on day 0 of AZD1222 vaccination. The receptors stem from an adult in good health.

This clone was counted a single time. V usage is TRBV5-1 and J usage is TRBJ1-4; D is ambiguous. The germline gives CDR1 SGHRS, CDR2 YFSETQ. The CDR3 runs to 12 residues. V lost 3 bases and J lost 7, with 7 bases in between. CDR3 DNA sequence: TGCGCCAGCAGCTGGGAAGGTGAAAAACTGTTTTTT. It encodes CASSWEGEKLFF.

The chain uses TRBV20-1 and TRBJ1-5; a possible D gene is TRBD1 (5 bases). CDR1 is DFQATT, CDR2 SNEGSKA, per germline (reference sequence). The CDR3 extends over 14 amino acids. Trimming took 3 bases from V and 3 from J, leaving 12 bases between them. CDR3 in amino acids: CSASVRTHNQPQHF. The CDR3 DNA reads as TGCAGTGCTAGTGTCAGGACACACAATCAGCCCCAGCATTTT.

The CDR3 protein is CASSVGQTYGYTF. CDR3 sequence (DNA): TGTGCCAGCAGCGTAGGACAGACCTATGGCTACACCTTC. V and J are TRBV5-6 and TRBJ1-2; tentative D call: TRBD1 (6 bases). CDR1 SGHDT and CDR2 YYEEEE come from the germline V gene. V was pared by 4 bases and J by 4 bases, with 11 bases between. CDR3 length: 13 amino acids.

As concerns this clone: This sample also contains other DNA sequences that code for the same CDR3. The chain is built from TRBV7-9 and TRBJ1-1; no clear D. This CDR3 comprises 13 residues. Germline V gene sequence: CDR1 SEHNR, CDR2 FQNEAQ (reference sequence). Trimming removed 3 bases at V and 8 bases at J, with 13 bases between. The CDR3 spells CASSLEGYSEAFF. In DNA, the CDR3 is TGTGCCAGCAGCTTGGAGGGTTACAGCGAAGCTTTCTTT. The full variable domain, completed using reference TRBV7-9 and TRBJ1-1, is DTGVSQNPRHKITKRGQNVTFRCDPISEHNRLYWYRQTLGQGPEFLTYFQNEAQLEKSRLLSDRFSAERPKGSFSTLEIQRTEQGDSAMYLCASSLEGYSEAFFGQGTRLTVV.

This chain connects TRBV11-2 to TRBJ2-3, with D unresolved. The CDR3 covers 13 residues. Per germline, CDR1 SGHAT and CDR2 FQNNGV. V was cut by 3 bases and J by 0 bases, with 4 bases left in between. CDR3 in amino acids: CASSLTSTDTQYF. The DNA for the CDR3 is TGTGCCAGCAGCTTGACTAGCACAGATACGCAGTATTTT.

The rearrangement links TRBV7-8 to TRBJ2-4; D is unresolved. CDR1 is SGHVS, CDR2 FQNEAQ, per germline. Trimming took off 3 bases at V and 0 bases at J, with 12 bases between the two ends. This CDR3 region has 16 residues. In nucleotides, the CDR3 is TGTGCCAGCAGCTTTCAACAGACCTTAGCCAAAAACATTCAGTACTTC. It specifies CASSFQQTLAKNIQYF.

This rearrangement joins TRBV7-2 to TRBJ2-7; weak D call: TRBD1 (6 bases). Trimming stripped 6 bases from V and 3 bases from J, with 18 bases between. CDR3 length: 15 residues. Looked up from germline, CDR1 is SGHTA and CDR2 is FQGNSA. The CDR3 DNA reads TGTGCCAGCAGTTTAACAGGGAAGGGAATCTACGAGCAGTACTTC. This codes for CASSLTGKGIYEQYF.

This clone was seen a single time. V usage is TRBV19 and J usage is TRBJ2-1; 8 bases agree with TRBD2. From germline, CDR1 is LNHDA and CDR2 SQIVND (reference sequence). With 5 bases clipped from V and 8 bases from J, the junction kept 14 bases outside the gene matches. This CDR3 is 16 amino acids long. The CDR3 reads CASSVLRTSKVHEQFF. The CDR3 DNA reads TGTGCCAGTAGTGTCCTTAGGACTAGCAAGGTGCATGAGCAGTTCTTC.

V and J are TRBV24-1 and TRBJ2-1, with TRBD1 identical over 9 bases. V shed 4 bases and J 2 bases; nucleotides not matched to a gene: 5. The CDR3 spans 16 residues. Germline V gene lookup returns CDR1 KGHDR and CDR2 SFDVKD. DNA of the CDR3: TGTGCCACCAGTGACCGGACAGGGGCAGCCTACAATGAGCAGTTCTTC. Residues: CATSDRTGAAYNEQFF.

The genes are TRBV19 and TRBJ1-6, with a weak D call TRBD1 (5 bases). The CDR3 consists of 14 residues. Trimming shortened V by 7 bases and J by 10 bases, and 17 bases separated the two germline ends. CDR1 is LNHDA, CDR2 SQIVND, per germline (reference sequence). CDR3 sequence reads: CASIREGLRSPLHF. CDR3 DNA: TGTGCCAGTATTCGGGAGGGGTTGAGGTCACCCCTCCACTTT.

The chain uses TRBV5-5 and TRBJ2-1; 11 nucleotides match TRBD2. V was pared by 4 bases and J by 9 bases, with 9 bases of the junction left unmatched. Germline V gene data show CDR1 as SGHKS and CDR2 as YYEKEE (reference sequence). This CDR3 has 15 residues. CDR3 in amino acids: CASSGRLAGGGEQFF. The CDR3 DNA follows: TGTGCCAGCAGCGGGAGGCTAGCGGGGGGCGGTGAGCAGTTCTTC. Full variable domain (remainder filled in from reference TRBV5-5 and TRBJ2-1): DAGVTQSPTHLIKTRGQQVTLRCSPISGHKSVSWYQQVLGQGPQFIFQYYEKEERGRGNFPDRFSARQFPNYSSELNVNALLLGDSALYLCASSGRLAGGGEQFFGPGTRLTVL.

J is TRBJ1-5 and V is TRBV15; D not certain. Trimming cost V 6 bases and J 4 bases, with 19 bases left between them. The CDR3 length is 16 residues. CDR1 is LNHNV and CDR2 is YYDKDF in the germline V gene (reference sequence). For the CDR3, the DNA is TGTGCCACCAGAAGTACCGGGTCCCCGAAAAATCAGCCCCAGCATTTT. It yields the protein CATRSTGSPKNQPQHF.

The chain recombines TRBV3-1 (or the pseudogene TRBV3-2) with TRBJ1-4; the match to TRBD1 covers 8 bases. CDR3 length equals 14 residues. The ends lost 4 bases at V and 8 bases at J; junction bases unmatched: 6. Germline lookup yields CDR1 LGHDT and CDR2 YNNKEL (reference sequence). The CDR3: CASSRTDREEKLFF. Written as DNA, the CDR3 is TGTGCCAGCAGCCGGACGGACAGGGAAGAAAAACTGTTTTTT.

The rearrangement links TRBV29-1 to TRBJ2-3; 9 bases align to TRBD1. This CDR3 region has 15 residues. The J segment lost 1 base and the V segment lost 8 bases, leaving 10 bases of the junction unmatched. Germline CDR1 and CDR2: SQVTM and ANQGSEA. In DNA form, the CDR3 reads TGCAGCTCAGGACAGGGGTACAGCGGCACAGATACGCAGTATTTT. Protein sequence: CSSGQGYSGTDTQYF.

The V call is TRBV5-1, the J call TRBJ2-1, with D maybe TRBD2 (6 bases). Per germline, CDR1 SGHRS and CDR2 YFSETQ. The V and J ends lost 4 bases and 3 bases respectively, with 11 bases between them. The CDR3 runs to 14 residues. CDR3 in DNA: TGCGCCAGCAGCCCGGGACTCGTCTACAATGAGCAGTTCTTC. Amino acid sequence: CASSPGLVYNEQFF.

The chain couples TRBV7-2 to TRBJ1-5, with D hard to call. Trimming removed 5 bases from V and 6 bases from J, with 17 bases in between. CDR3 length: 15 amino acids. From germline, CDR1 is SGHTA and CDR2 FQGNSA. DNA for the CDR3: TGTGCCAGCAGCCCAGACTGGTCCCCAGCTCAGCCCCAGCATTTT. Translation: CASSPDWSPAQPQHF.

The chain carries TRBV15 and TRBJ1-1, with D uncertain. Trimming removed 4 bases at V and 6 bases at J, with 18 bases between. CDR3 size: 15 residues. Germline-derived CDR1 and CDR2 are LNHNV and YYDKDF (reference sequence). CDR3 loop: CATSTRTAARSEAFF. CDR3 sequence (DNA): TGTGCCACCAGCACCAGGACGGCCGCGAGGTCTGAAGCTTTCTTT.

The chain uses TRBV18 and TRBJ2-7, with 13 bases fitting TRBD2. Germline V gene data show CDR1 as KGHSH and CDR2 as LQKENI. The CDR3 loop spans 14 amino acids. V trimming: 4 bases; J trimming: 4 bases; junction bases outside the gene matches: 1. The CDR3: CASSQGLAGYEQYF. CDR3 sequence (DNA): TGTGCCAGCTCACAGGGACTAGCGGGATACGAGCAGTACTTC.

V is TRBV25-1 and J is TRBJ2-5; D gene ambiguous. CDR1 is MGHDK and CDR2 is SYGVNS in the germline V gene. The CDR3 runs to 14 residues. Trimming removed 2 bases from V and 3 bases from J, with 10 bases in between. This CDR3 reads CASSEPPTEETQYF. CDR3 DNA sequence: TGTGCCAGCAGTGAACCTCCCACAGAAGAGACCCAGTACTTC.

This chain links TRBV7-8 with TRBJ2-5; 7 bases fit TRBD1. J gave up 1 base and V 4 bases, and 3 bases lay outside the gene matches. The CDR3 extends over 14 amino acids. CDR1 SGHVS and CDR2 FQNEAQ come from the germline V gene. CDR3 bases: TGTGCCAGCAGCTCTGGGACAGTCCAAGAGACCCAGTACTTC. Translated, it gives CASSSGTVQETQYF.

The chain couples TRBV7-8 to TRBJ1-4; 9 positions match TRBD1. Germline V CDR1 and CDR2: SGHVS, FQNEAQ. After removal of 5 bases from V and 8 bases from J, the junction contained 15 bases not matched to a gene. The CDR3 length is 17 residues. The DNA for the CDR3 is TGTGCCAGCAGCCCTAGCTTATCCGGGACAGGGCGCGAAAAACTGTTTTTT. Amino acids: CASSPSLSGTGREKLFF. Using reference TRBV7-8 and TRBJ1-4 for the parts outside the CDR3, the full variable domain is GAGVSQSPRYKVAKRGQDVALRCDPISGHVSLFWYQQALGQGPEFLTYFQNEAQLDKSGLPSDRFFAERPEGSVSTLKIQRTQQEDSAVYLCASSPSLSGTGREKLFFGSGTQLSVL.